This note documents a single TCR beta chain sequence. The target antigen is unknown. Amplification of TCR beta CDR3 regions used RNA as the template. HTBI primers were the set used in a first-round RT-PCR of the TCR CDR3. Each CDR3 protein is one row after TCRdb ran MiXCR on the multiplex PCR reads. The sample lists roughly 500,000 distinct CDR3 sequences; approximately 24% were seen once. The CDR3 contains 15 residues. The ends lost 5 bases at V and 4 bases at J; junction bases unmatched: 8. CDR1 MDHEN and CDR2 SYDVKM come from the germline V gene. The sample is drawn from a study of T cells in Graves' hyperthyroidism and ophthalmopathy. Study-wide points: Ophthalmopathy was separated from stable hyperthyroidism by a 13 V-J model.

PBMCs stemmed from less than 13 ml fresh peripheral blood. V is TRBV28 and J is TRBJ1-2; 9 nucleotides match TRBD1. The receptor's source is a woman aged 25 to 45 with Graves' ophthalmopathy. Sequencing used blood. The CDR3 loop is CASSIPGQGPYGYTF. In DNA form, the CDR3 reads TGTGCCAGCAGTATCCCGGGACAGGGCCCCTATGGCTACACCTTC.